This TCR beta chain derives from a study of tumor and adjacent non-tumor tissue in lung cancer. Study-wide findings and caveats: Normal lung showed higher cumulative top 100 clone frequency than tumor. Patients with more diverse tumor TCRs had worse survival.

In regard to this clonotype: The antigen remains undetermined. At one end, the junction sequence differs from germline, possibly due to a read error.

RNA was extracted from bulk tissue without any cell sorting. Distant lung tissue was collected more than 3 cm away from the tumor edge. The CDR3 is 13 residues long. CDR1 is SQVTM, CDR2 ANQGSEA, per germline. Three rounds of nested PCR, following a modified ARM-PCR protocol, produced the TCRbeta library. Using its own MiXCR run on the multiplex PCR reads, TCRdb lists one record per CDR3 protein. This sample has more than 45,000 distinct CDR3 sequences; about 68% occur once, and the top ten carry over 25%. The sequence was collected from a woman aged 70-85 years with non-small cell lung cancer. Sequenced material: distant non-tumor lung tissue. V is TRBV29-1 and J is TRBJ1-1; TRBD1 matches at 7 bases. The CDR3 nucleotides are TGTATCGTCCTACAGGGGCTAAACACTGAAGCTTTCTTT. The encoded protein is CIVLQGLNTEAFF.